This T cell receptor (beta chain) is from a study of long-term antiretroviral therapy in people with HIV. This CDR3 contains 13 residues. V gave up 6 bases and J gave up 8 bases; unmatched junction bases: 6. CDR1 and CDR2 from the germline V gene are SGHTA and FQGTGA. This was the immunoSEQ v3.0 assay at survey level. The table came from immunoSEQ multiplex PCR; TCRdb's copy has only in-frame clones and leaves some out. Altogether fewer than 30,000 clones are present, around 83% being singletons, with the ten largest covering approximately 5.6%. Study conclusions and caveats: Repertoires with HIV possessed tighter CDR3 length spans than those of controls.

This clone was counted a single time. Its antigen is unidentified. The TCR comes from a young man with HIV. Source: unsorted PBMCs, taken 0.7 years before starting antiretroviral therapy. The chain uses TRBV7-3 and TRBJ2-1; 8 nucleotides align to TRBD1. This CDR3 is CASRGQGSDEQFF. In DNA form, the CDR3 reads TGTGCCAGCAGAGGACAGGGTAGCGATGAGCAGTTCTTC.